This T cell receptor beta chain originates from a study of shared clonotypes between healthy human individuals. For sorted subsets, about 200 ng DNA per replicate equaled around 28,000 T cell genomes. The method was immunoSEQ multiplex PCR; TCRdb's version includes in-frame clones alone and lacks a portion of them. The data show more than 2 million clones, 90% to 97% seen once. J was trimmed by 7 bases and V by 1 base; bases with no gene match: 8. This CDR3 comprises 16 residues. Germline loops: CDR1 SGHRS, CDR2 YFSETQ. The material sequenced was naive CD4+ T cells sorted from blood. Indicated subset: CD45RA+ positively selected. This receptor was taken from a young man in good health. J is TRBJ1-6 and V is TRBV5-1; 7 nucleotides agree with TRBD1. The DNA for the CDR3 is TGCGCCAGCAGCTTGCTTTCAGGGGGAACGAATTCACCCCTCCACTTT. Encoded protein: CASSLLSGGTNSPLHF.